Below are 16 T cell receptor beta chains sequenced from a single sample in a study of OX40 agonist ivuxolimab in advanced cancers. The method was immunoSEQ multiplex PCR; TCRdb's version includes in-frame clones alone and lacks a portion of them. The table includes about 33,000 clones, around 90% detected once. The sequenced sample was CD4+ or CD8+ T cells sorted from blood, obtained in a trial of the OX40 agonist ivuxolimab. The receptor source for this set is an adult with an advanced solid tumor such as melanoma, head and neck, liver or kidney cancer.

The chain links TRBV11-2 to TRBJ2-7, with 9 bases aligning to TRBD2. With V trimmed by 7 bases and J by 2 bases, 6 bases remained unmatched. CDR1 is SGHAT, CDR2 FQNNGV, per germline. This CDR3 comprises 14 residues. CDR3 nucleotide sequence: TGTGCCAGCAAACTAGCGGGTTCTCCCTACGAGCAGTACTTC. This translates into CASKLAGSPYEQYF.

This clone has a single count. The genes are TRBV9 and TRBJ2-2; D gene unclear. CDR1 is SGDLS and CDR2 is YYNGEE in the germline V gene. This CDR3 spans 16 amino acids. The V gene lost 0 bases and the J gene lost 0 bases, with 9 bases spanning the gap. The CDR3, as DNA: TGTGCCAGCAGCGTAGTGGTCTACCCGAACACCGGGGAGCTGTTTTTT. Protein: CASSVVVYPNTGELFF.

The chain couples TRBV5-5 to TRBJ2-3; D unresolved. The CDR3 length is 12 residues. Germline V gene lookup returns CDR1 SGHKS and CDR2 YYEKEE (reference sequence). Trimming shortened V by 0 bases and J by 5 bases, and 4 bases separated the two germline ends. CDR3 region: CASSLGLDTQYF. Written as DNA, the CDR3 is TGTGCCAGCAGCTTGGGGTTAGATACGCAGTATTTT.

The chain has TRBV6-1 and TRBJ1-6; D possibly corresponds to TRBD1 (5 bases). Per germline, CDR1 MNHNS and CDR2 SASEGT. Trimming removed 7 bases at V and 4 bases at J, with 8 bases between. The CDR3 spans 13 residues. Here the CDR3 DNA reads TGTGCCAGCAACGGGGGATATAATTCACCCCTCCACTTT. Translation gives CASNGGYNSPLHF.

In this sample, this clone is medium-sized. The chain employs TRBV7-2 and TRBJ1-5; D gene unclear. Germline V lookup: CDR1 SGHTA, CDR2 FQGNSA. This CDR3 is 13 amino acids long. Trimming took off 5 bases at V and 7 bases at J, with 12 bases between the two ends. The DNA of the CDR3 is TGTGCCAGCAGCCGAGGGCCGTTGCAGCCCCAGCATTTT. Translation: CASSRGPLQPQHF.

This chain joins TRBV7-9 and TRBJ2-4; TRBD2 aligns across 9 bases. After removal of 1 base from V and 6 bases from J, the junction contained 16 bases not matched to a gene. CDR1 and CDR2 from the germline V gene are SEHNR and FQNEAQ (reference sequence). The CDR3 covers 19 residues. The CDR3 loop is CASSLGNAREGQSTNIQYF. CDR3 DNA: TGTGCCAGCAGCTTAGGGAATGCGCGGGAGGGCCAGTCGACAAACATTCAGTACTTC.

V usage is TRBV7-8 and J usage is TRBJ2-5; 13 bases are shared with TRBD2. With V trimmed by 5 bases and J by 4 bases, 4 bases remained unmatched. This CDR3 region has 15 residues. Germline V gives CDR1 SGHVS, CDR2 FQNEAQ. CDR3 DNA sequence: TGTGCCAGCAGCCGACGGACTAGCGGGGGAGAGACCCAGTACTTC. Translation gives CASSRRTSGGETQYF.

This clone has just one count. The V and J genes are TRBV18 and TRBJ2-1, with 9 bases lining up with TRBD2. Trimming at V came to 2 bases and at J to 3 bases, leaving 8 bases not matched to a gene. There are 17 residues in the CDR3. Germline V gene sequence: CDR1 KGHSH, CDR2 LQKENI. The CDR3 spells CASSPRGRLADYNEQFF. CDR3 nucleotides: TGTGCCAGCTCACCAAGGGGAAGACTAGCGGACTACAATGAGCAGTTCTTC. Together with reference TRBV18 and TRBJ2-1, the CDR3 gives the full variable domain: NAGVMQNPRHLVRRRGQEARLRCSPMKGHSHVYWYRQLPEEGLKFMVYLQKENIIDESGMPKERFSAEFPKEGPSILRIQQVVRGDSAAYFCASSPRGRLADYNEQFFGPGTRLTVL.

The chain recombines TRBV19 with TRBJ2-1; TRBD1 agrees at 8 bases. This CDR3 has 11 amino acids. The V gene end was trimmed by 5 bases and the J gene end by 10 bases; junction bases not matched to a gene: 1. Germline V gene sequence: CDR1 LNHDA, CDR2 SQIVND (reference sequence). CDR3 coding DNA: TGTGCCAGTAGTGACAGGGGAGAGCAGTTCTTC. This gives the protein CASSDRGEQFF.

This clone was observed a handful of times. The chain couples TRBV28 to TRBJ1-1; TRBD1 aligns across 7 bases. The CDR3 is 15 residues long. V lost 10 bases, J lost 0 bases, and 11 bases stayed unmatched. CDR1 and CDR2 (germline): MDHEN, SYDVKM. The CDR3, as DNA: TGTGCCACCAGGGATTCGACAGGGATGAACACTGAAGCTTTCTTT. Translated: CATRDSTGMNTEAFF.

This chain links TRBV10-1 with TRBJ2-2; TRBD2 is a possible D gene (5 bases). Germline V gene sequence: CDR1 WNHNN, CDR2 SYGVQD (reference sequence). V was shortened by 8 bases and J by 1 base, with 11 bases between the two germline ends. CDR3 size: 14 residues. This CDR3 is CASGETLNTGELFF. The CDR3 DNA reads as TGCGCCAGCGGGGAGACCCTGAACACCGGGGAGCTGTTTTTT.

The chain uses TRBV11-2 and TRBJ2-7; D unresolved. V lost 5 bases, J lost 3 bases, and 26 bases lay in between. The germline gives CDR1 SGHAT, CDR2 FQNNGV. The CDR3 contains 18 residues. The CDR3 loop is CASSPARPRRSTSYEQYF. In DNA form, the CDR3 reads TGTGCCAGCAGCCCCGCCCGGCCCAGAAGGAGCACCAGCTACGAGCAGTACTTC.

The V and J genes are TRBV19 and TRBJ2-5; possible D gene TRBD1, 5 bases. The CDR3 length is 15 residues. Trimming removed 2 bases from V and 4 bases from J, with 14 bases in between. CDR1 is LNHDA, CDR2 SQIVND, per germline (reference sequence). The CDR3: CASSIPSSRGETQYF. The CDR3, as DNA: TGTGCCAGTAGTATACCGTCTAGTAGGGGAGAGACCCAGTACTTC. Full variable domain (missing parts from reference TRBV19 and TRBJ2-5): DGGITQSPKYLFRKEGQNVTLSCEQNLNHDAMYWYRQDPGQGLRLIYYSQIVNDFQKGDIAEGYSVSREKKESFPLTVTSAQKNPTAFYLCASSIPSSRGETQYFGPGTRLLVL.

The V gene is TRBV30, the J gene TRBJ1-4; TRBD1 matches at 7 bases. V gave up 4 bases and J gave up 8 bases; unmatched junction bases: 10. Germline V lookup: CDR1 GTSNPN, CDR2 SVGIG (reference sequence). This CDR3 region has 14 residues. For the CDR3, the DNA is TGTGCCTGGACCTCAAAGGGGGCTGAGGAAAAACTGTTTTTT. Translating gives CAWTSKGAEEKLFF.

The chain recombines TRBV5-8 with TRBJ2-1; TRBD1 is a possible D gene (5 bases). The CDR3 consists of 18 residues. V lost 4 bases, J lost 0 bases, and 20 bases lay in between. From germline, CDR1 is SGHTS and CDR2 YDEGEE. CDR3 sequence (DNA): TGTGCCAGCAGCCGGGCGGTAGCAGGGTGGCCCTCCTACAATGAGCAGTTCTTC. Protein product: CASSRAVAGWPSYNEQFF. The whole variable domain, filled in from reference TRBV5-8 and TRBJ2-1, reads EAGVTQSPTHLIKTRGQQATLRCSPISGHTSVYWYQQALGLGLQFLLWYDEGEERNRGNFPPRFSGRQFPNYSSELNVNALELEDSALYLCASSRAVAGWPSYNEQFFGPGTRLTVL.

The V and J genes are TRBV18 and TRBJ2-3; D gene unclear. Per germline, CDR1 KGHSH and CDR2 LQKENI. Trimming shortened V by 2 bases and J by 1 base, and 10 bases separated the two germline ends. The CDR3 covers 15 residues. CDR3 amino acids: CASSPSTPGTDTQYF. The DNA for the CDR3 is TGTGCCAGCTCACCATCGACACCAGGCACAGATACGCAGTATTTT.